The 21 T cell receptor beta chains below come from one sample, sequenced in a study of early T cells in non-severe SARS-CoV-2 infection. TCRdb analysed the 5' RACE reads with MiXCR anew, one entry per CDR3 protein. The data contain 35,000 to 50,000 distinct CDR3 sequences, 20% to 25% of them seen just once; the ten biggest clones take up approximately 4.5%. Sequencing used whole blood, obtained at baseline. Receptor source: an adult who was a healthcare worker with PCR-confirmed SARS-CoV-2 infection or an uninfected control (not recorded which).

CDR3 nucleotides: TGCGCCAGCAGCTTTGCTAGCGGGGGGGACGAGCAGTACTTC. Translation gives CASSFASGGDEQYF. The genes are TRBV5-1 and TRBJ2-7; TRBD2 aligns across 12 bases. Germline loops: CDR1 SGHRS, CDR2 YFSETQ. CDR3 length: 14 amino acids. After removal of 2 bases from V and 5 bases from J, the junction contained 2 bases not matched to a gene.

This chain links TRBV12-3 or TRBV12-4 with TRBJ1-2, with D possibly matching TRBD1 (5 bases). This CDR3 contains 13 residues. The germline V and J ends were trimmed by 6 bases and 8 bases, with 16 bases remaining between them. Here the CDR3 reads CASSPRRERGYTF. The CDR3 nucleotides are TGTGCCAGCAGCCCCCGCAGGGAGCGAGGCTACACCTTC.

This chain connects TRBV27 to TRBJ1-1; D not certain. CDR3 length equals 13 residues. V dropped 7 bases and J dropped 1 base, with 10 bases sitting between them. Germline lookup yields CDR1 MNHEY and CDR2 SMNVEV (reference sequence). CDR3 in DNA: TGTGCCAGCAACGGACCATCGAACACTGAAGCTTTCTTT. It encodes CASNGPSNTEAFF.

The chain carries TRBV7-8 and TRBJ1-3, with D unresolved. This CDR3 has 15 residues. The ends were cut back, 3 bases at V and 2 bases at J, with 11 bases in the middle. CDR1 is SGHVS, CDR2 FQNEAQ, per germline. The CDR3 nucleotides read TGTGCCAGCAGCTTTCAAGAGAGCACTGGAAACACCATATATTTT. Protein product: CASSFQESTGNTIYF.

This clonotype was counted a few times. V and J are TRBV2 and TRBJ1-2; no clear D gene. Germline V lookup: CDR1 SNHLY, CDR2 FYNNEI. The CDR3 has 11 amino acids. V lost 3 bases, J lost 4 bases, and 3 bases lay in between. The CDR3 DNA reads as TGTGCCAGCAGTGACAGCTATGGCTACACCTTC. It encodes CASSDSYGYTF.

The gene calls are TRBV6-5 and TRBJ2-7, with TRBD1 matching over 7 bases. The CDR3 has 14 amino acids. Germline V gives CDR1 MNHEY, CDR2 SVGAGI. Unmatched junction bases numbered 9, after V lost 7 bases and J lost 3 bases. The CDR3: CASTKQGSGYEQYF. CDR3 sequence (DNA): TGTGCCAGCACCAAACAGGGGTCTGGCTACGAGCAGTACTTC.

The rearrangement uses TRBV4-3 and TRBJ1-6, with a tentative D call TRBD1 (5 bases). Germline CDR1 LGHNA, CDR2 YSLEER. The CDR3 sequence is 14 residues long. With 1 base removed from V and 5 bases from J, the gap between germline ends came to 6 bases. The CDR3 sequence: CASSQAGDNSPLHF. The CDR3 region has the DNA TGCGCCAGCAGCCAAGCGGGGGATAATTCACCCCTCCACTTT.

This clonotype was picked up a small number of times. This chain connects TRBV28 to TRBJ2-5; 8 nucleotides line up with TRBD1. The V segment lost 2 bases and the J segment 2 bases; nucleotides outside the gene matches: 4. Germline V gene lookup returns CDR1 MDHEN and CDR2 SYDVKM. The CDR3 extends over 15 amino acids. The CDR3 nucleotides are TGTGCCAGCAGTTTAAGACAGGGGCGGCAAGAGACCCAGTACTTC. It is translated as CASSLRQGRQETQYF.

V gene TRBV18 combines with J gene TRBJ2-1; D call uncertain. This CDR3 is 13 amino acids long. Looked up from germline, CDR1 is KGHSH and CDR2 is LQKENI. Trimming shortened V by 3 bases and J by 2 bases, and 5 bases separated the two germline ends. CDR3 DNA sequence: TGTGCCAGCTCACCCGACACCTACAATGAGCAGTTCTTC. This translates into CASSPDTYNEQFF. The full variable domain, in which reference TRBV18 and TRBJ2-1 provide the parts outside the CDR3, is NAGVMQNPRHLVRRRGQEARLRCSPMKGHSHVYWYRQLPEEGLKFMVYLQKENIIDESGMPKERFSAEFPKEGPSILRIQQVVRGDSAAYFCASSPDTYNEQFFGPGTRLTVL.

The rearrangement joins TRBV6-5 to TRBJ2-4; D tentatively reads TRBD1 or TRBD2 (7 bases each). V lost 5 bases, J lost 0 bases, and 14 bases lay in between. The V gene's germline CDR1 is MNHEY and CDR2 SVGAGI. The CDR3 has 16 amino acids. The CDR3 DNA reads TGTGCCAGCAGTCCCCTCAGGGGGGGAGCCAAAAACATTCAGTACTTC. Translation gives CASSPLRGGAKNIQYF.

This clonotype was detected a few times. J is TRBJ1-2 and V is TRBV5-5; tentatively, D is TRBD1 (6 bases). V lost 4 bases, J lost 4 bases, and 14 bases lay in between. There are 14 residues in the CDR3. CDR1 and CDR2 (germline): SGHKS, YYEKEE (reference sequence). DNA of the CDR3: TGTGCCAGCAGCCCGGGGGACATCCTCTATGGCTACACCTTC. It is translated as CASSPGDILYGYTF. Full variable domain (rest looked up from reference TRBV5-5 and TRBJ1-2): DAGVTQSPTHLIKTRGQQVTLRCSPISGHKSVSWYQQVLGQGPQFIFQYYEKEERGRGNFPDRFSARQFPNYSSELNVNALLLGDSALYLCASSPGDILYGYTFGSGTRLTVV.

This clonotype was seen a handful of times. This chain uses TRBV29-1 with TRBJ2-7, with TRBD2 as a possible D gene (6 bases). The CDR3 has 13 residues. Germline-derived CDR1 and CDR2 are SQVTM and ANQGSEA. The CDR3 loop reads CTLTRGWGYEQYF. CDR3 bases: TGCACCCTCACGCGGGGTTGGGGCTACGAGCAGTACTTC.

This clonotype was detected only a few times. The chain recombines TRBV3-1 with TRBJ2-1; D unresolved. The length of the CDR3 is 13 residues. Germline values: CDR1 LGHDT, CDR2 YNNKEL (reference sequence). Trimming stripped 4 bases from V and 9 bases from J, with 13 bases between. CDR3 region: CASSPQGRPEQFF. In nucleotides, the CDR3 is TGTGCCAGCAGCCCCCAAGGGCGTCCTGAGCAGTTCTTC.

This clonotype has more than one count but fewer than ten. The chain recombines TRBV12-3 or TRBV12-4 with TRBJ2-1, with D hard to call. The CDR3 runs 12 residues. The V gene lost 5 bases and the J gene lost 8 bases, with 10 bases spanning the gap. The chain's CDR3 is CASSLGFDEQFF. The CDR3 DNA is TGTGCCAGCAGTCTAGGTTTCGATGAGCAGTTCTTC.

The chain has TRBV7-9 and TRBJ2-4; a possible D gene is TRBD1 (6 bases). The CDR3 consists of 15 residues. V was cut by 5 bases and J by 0 bases, with 11 bases left in between. Germline CDR1 SEHNR, CDR2 FQNEAQ (reference sequence). This chain's CDR3 is CASSLQGQAKNIQYF. The CDR3 coding sequence is TGTGCCAGCAGCCTTCAGGGGCAAGCCAAAAACATTCAGTACTTC.

V and J are TRBV3-2 and TRBJ2-3; the table's D gene call, TRBD1, was not cross checked with the DNA. TRBV3-2 constitutes a pseudogene. There are 14 residues in the CDR3. The CDR3: CASSPWTSTDTQYF. The CDR3 DNA sequence: TGTGCCAGCAGCCCCTGGACAAGCACAGATACGCAGTATTTT.

A few counts support this clonotype. V usage is TRBV7-8 and J usage is TRBJ1-1, with D unresolved. CDR1 is SGHVS and CDR2 is FQNEAQ in the germline V gene. The V end lost 2 bases, the J end lost 1 base, and 11 bases lay between the germline ends. This CDR3 region has 15 residues. CDR3 bases: TGTGCCAGCAGCTTATATCACGAGGGGAACACTGAAGCTTTCTTT. Translating it yields CASSLYHEGNTEAFF.

The chain links TRBV5-4 to TRBJ1-2; TRBD1 agrees at 8 bases. The CDR3 loop spans 15 amino acids. Trimming at V came to 1 base and at J to 4 bases, leaving 6 bases not matched to a gene. Per the germline V gene, CDR1 is SGHNT and CDR2 is YYREEE (reference sequence). Here the CDR3 DNA reads TGTGCCAGCAGCTTGCGGCGGGACAGGACCTATGGCTACACCTTC. This codes for CASSLRRDRTYGYTF.

The chain uses TRBV7-2 and TRBJ2-1; 8 bases line up with TRBD1. Germline V gene sequence: CDR1 SGHTA, CDR2 FQGNSA. CDR3 length: 16 residues. V was clipped by 2 bases and J by 3 bases; unmatched bases: 6. The CDR3 region has the DNA TGTGCCAGCAGCTTAATTCCAGGGGGCGGCTACAATGAGCAGTTCTTC. Residues: CASSLIPGGGYNEQFF.

This rearrangement joins TRBV25-1 to TRBJ2-1; a possible D gene is TRBD2 (5 bases). This CDR3 has 12 amino acids. The germline V and J ends were trimmed by 1 base and 10 bases, with 8 bases remaining between them. CDR1 MGHDK and CDR2 SYGVNS come from the germline V gene. The CDR3 coding sequence is TGTGCCAGCAGTGAATGGAGGAACGAGCAGTTCTTC. Encoded protein: CASSEWRNEQFF.

The rearrangement links TRBV19 to TRBJ2-2, with 11 nucleotides matching TRBD1. The junction had 4 bases not matched to a gene; V was cut back by 6 bases and J by 4 bases. Germline assignment: CDR1 LNHDA and CDR2 SQIVND (reference sequence). This CDR3 comprises 15 residues. The CDR3 region is CASSGTGGGTGELFF. The CDR3 region has the DNA TGTGCCAGTAGCGGGACAGGGGGAGGCACCGGGGAGCTGTTTTTT.